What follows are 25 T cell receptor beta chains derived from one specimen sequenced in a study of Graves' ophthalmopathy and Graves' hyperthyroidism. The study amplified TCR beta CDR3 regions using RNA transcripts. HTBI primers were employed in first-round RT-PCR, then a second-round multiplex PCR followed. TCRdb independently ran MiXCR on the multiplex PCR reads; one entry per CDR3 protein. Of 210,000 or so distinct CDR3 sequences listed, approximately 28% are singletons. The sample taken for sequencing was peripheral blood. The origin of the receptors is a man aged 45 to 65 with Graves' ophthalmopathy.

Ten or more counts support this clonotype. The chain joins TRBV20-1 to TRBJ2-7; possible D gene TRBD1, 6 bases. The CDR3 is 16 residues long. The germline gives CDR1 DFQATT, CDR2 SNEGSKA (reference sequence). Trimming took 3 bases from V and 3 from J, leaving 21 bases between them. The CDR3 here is CSASESPRTEIYEQYF. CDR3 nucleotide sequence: TGCAGTGCTAGTGAATCACCCAGGACAGAGATCTACGAGCAGTACTTC.

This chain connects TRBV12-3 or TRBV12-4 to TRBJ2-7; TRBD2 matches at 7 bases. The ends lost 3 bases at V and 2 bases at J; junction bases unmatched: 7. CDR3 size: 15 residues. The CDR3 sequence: CASSFSLAVPYEQYF. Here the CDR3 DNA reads TGTGCCAGCAGTTTTAGTCTAGCGGTACCCTACGAGCAGTACTTC.

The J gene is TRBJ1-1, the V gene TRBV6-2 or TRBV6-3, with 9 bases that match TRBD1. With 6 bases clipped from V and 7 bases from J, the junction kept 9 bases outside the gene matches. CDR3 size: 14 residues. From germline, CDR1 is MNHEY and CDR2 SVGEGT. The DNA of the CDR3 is TGTGCCAGCAGACTACAGGGGGCGATACTTGAAGCTTTCTTT. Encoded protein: CASRLQGAILEAFF.

The CDR3: CASSQETRGYYGYTF. CDR3 in DNA: TGCGCCAGCAGCCAAGAAACCAGGGGGTACTATGGCTACACCTTC. The chain combines TRBV4-3 with TRBJ1-2, with 7 nucleotides matching TRBD1. This CDR3 region has 15 residues. Germline V gene lookup returns CDR1 LGHNA and CDR2 YSLEER. Germline trimming cut 0 bases from V and 3 bases from J; bases unmatched to any gene: 4.

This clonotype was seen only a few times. CDR3 nucleotide sequence: TGTGCCAGCAGTACAGGGACAGGGGGTTATTCACCCCTCCACTTT. Translated: CASSTGTGGYSPLHF. The J gene is TRBJ1-6, the V gene TRBV12-3 or TRBV12-4; 11 nucleotides align to TRBD1. The CDR3 extends over 15 amino acids. V was clipped by 5 bases and J by 8 bases; unmatched bases: 5.

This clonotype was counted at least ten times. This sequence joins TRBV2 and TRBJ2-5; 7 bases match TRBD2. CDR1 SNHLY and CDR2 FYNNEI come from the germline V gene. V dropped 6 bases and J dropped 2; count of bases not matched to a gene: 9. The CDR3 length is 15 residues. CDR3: CASRSGGGRQETQYF. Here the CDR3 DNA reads TGTGCCAGCAGGTCGGGGGGAGGAAGACAAGAGACCCAGTACTTC. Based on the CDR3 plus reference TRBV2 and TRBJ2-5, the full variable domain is EPEVTQTPSHQVTQMGQEVILRCVPISNHLYFYWYRQILGQKVEFLVSFYNNEISEKSEIFDDQFSVERPDGSNFTLKIRSTKLEDSAMYFCASRSGGGRQETQYFGPGTRLLVL.

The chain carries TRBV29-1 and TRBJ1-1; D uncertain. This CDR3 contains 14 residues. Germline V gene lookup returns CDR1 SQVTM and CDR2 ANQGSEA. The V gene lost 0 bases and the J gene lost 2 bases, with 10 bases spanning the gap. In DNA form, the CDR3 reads TGCAGCGTTGAAGAGTCACGGATTAACACTGAAGCTTTCTTT. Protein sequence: CSVEESRINTEAFF.

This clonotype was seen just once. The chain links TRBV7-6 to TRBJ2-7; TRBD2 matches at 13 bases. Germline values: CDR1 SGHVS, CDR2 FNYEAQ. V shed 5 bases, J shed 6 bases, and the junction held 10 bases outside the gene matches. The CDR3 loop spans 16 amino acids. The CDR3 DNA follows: TGTGCCAGCAGCCATAGGACTAGCGGGGGCATAGGCGAGCAGTACTTC. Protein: CASSHRTSGGIGEQYF.

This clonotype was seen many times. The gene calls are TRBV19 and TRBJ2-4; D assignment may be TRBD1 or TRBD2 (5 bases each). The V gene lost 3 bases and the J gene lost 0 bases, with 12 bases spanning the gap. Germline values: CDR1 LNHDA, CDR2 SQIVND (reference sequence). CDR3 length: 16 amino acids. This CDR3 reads CASSIGEGLAKNIQYF. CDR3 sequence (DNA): TGTGCCAGTAGTATCGGAGAGGGGCTAGCCAAAAACATTCAGTACTTC.

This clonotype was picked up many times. The CDR3 protein is CASSGGLADTGELFF. The CDR3, as DNA: TGTGCCAGCAGTGGGGGACTAGCGGACACCGGGGAGCTGTTTTTT. The rearrangement links TRBV25-1 to TRBJ2-2, with TRBD2 matching 11 bases. Germline CDR1 reads MGHDK; CDR2 reads SYGVNS. The CDR3 contains 15 residues. Trimming removed 4 bases from V and 3 bases from J; junction bases left unmatched: 1.

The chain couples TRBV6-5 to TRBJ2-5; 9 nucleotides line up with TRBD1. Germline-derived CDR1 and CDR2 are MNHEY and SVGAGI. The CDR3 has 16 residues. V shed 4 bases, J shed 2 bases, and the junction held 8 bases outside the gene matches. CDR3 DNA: TGTGCCAGCAGTTCCCGACCGGGACAGGGACAAGAGACCCAGTACTTC. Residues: CASSSRPGQGQETQYF.

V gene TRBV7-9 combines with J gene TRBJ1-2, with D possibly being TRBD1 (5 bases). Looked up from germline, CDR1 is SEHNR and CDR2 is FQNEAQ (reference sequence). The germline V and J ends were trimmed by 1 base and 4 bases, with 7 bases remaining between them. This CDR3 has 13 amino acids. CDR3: CASSLGGAYGYTF. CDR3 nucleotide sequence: TGTGCCAGCAGCTTAGGCGGGGCCTATGGCTACACCTTC. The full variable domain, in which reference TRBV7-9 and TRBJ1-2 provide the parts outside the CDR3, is DTGVSQNPRHKITKRGQNVTFRCDPISEHNRLYWYRQTLGQGPEFLTYFQNEAQLEKSRLLSDRFSAERPKGSFSTLEIQRTEQGDSAMYLCASSLGGAYGYTFGSGTRLTVV.

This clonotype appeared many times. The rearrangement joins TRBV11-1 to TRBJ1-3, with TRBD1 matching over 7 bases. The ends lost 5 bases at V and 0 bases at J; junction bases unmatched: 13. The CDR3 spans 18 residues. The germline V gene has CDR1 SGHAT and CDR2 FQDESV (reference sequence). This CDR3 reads CASSVWGQKINSGNTIYF. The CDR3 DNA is TGTGCCAGCAGCGTCTGGGGACAGAAGATTAACTCTGGAAACACCATATATTTT.

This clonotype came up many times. The CDR3 region has the DNA TGTGCCAGCAGCCCACACACGGAGAACACTGAAGCTTTCTTT. Amino acids: CASSPHTENTEAFF. The chain recombines TRBV12-3 or TRBV12-4 with TRBJ1-1; no clear D gene. This CDR3 spans 14 amino acids. V was pared by 6 bases and J by 1 base, with 12 bases between.

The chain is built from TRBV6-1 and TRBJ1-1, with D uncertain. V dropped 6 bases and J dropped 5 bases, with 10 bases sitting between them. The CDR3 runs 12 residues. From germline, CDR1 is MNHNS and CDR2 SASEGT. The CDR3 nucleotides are TGTGCCAGCAGAGGCTTTGGTACTGAAGCTTTCTTT. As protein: CASRGFGTEAFF.

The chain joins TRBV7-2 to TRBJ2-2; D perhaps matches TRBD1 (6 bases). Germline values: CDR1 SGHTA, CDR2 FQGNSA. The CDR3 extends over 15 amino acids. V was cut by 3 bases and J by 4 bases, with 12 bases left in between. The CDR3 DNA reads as TGTGCCAGCAGCTTGGTCGGACAGACCACCGGGGAGCTGTTTTTT. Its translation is CASSLVGQTTGELFF.

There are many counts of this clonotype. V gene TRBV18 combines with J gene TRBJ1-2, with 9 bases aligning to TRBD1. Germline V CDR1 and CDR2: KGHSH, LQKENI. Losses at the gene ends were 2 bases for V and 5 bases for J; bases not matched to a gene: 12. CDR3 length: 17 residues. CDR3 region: CASSPMKGPTGGYGYTF. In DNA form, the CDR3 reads TGTGCCAGCTCACCAATGAAAGGTCCGACAGGGGGGTATGGCTACACCTTC.

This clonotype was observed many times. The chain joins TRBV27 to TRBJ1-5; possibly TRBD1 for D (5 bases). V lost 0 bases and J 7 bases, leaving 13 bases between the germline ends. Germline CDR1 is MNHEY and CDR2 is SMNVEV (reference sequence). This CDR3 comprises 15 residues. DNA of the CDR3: TGTGCCAGCAGTTTATCGAGGCAGGGCGGGCAGCCCCAGCATTTT. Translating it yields CASSLSRQGGQPQHF.

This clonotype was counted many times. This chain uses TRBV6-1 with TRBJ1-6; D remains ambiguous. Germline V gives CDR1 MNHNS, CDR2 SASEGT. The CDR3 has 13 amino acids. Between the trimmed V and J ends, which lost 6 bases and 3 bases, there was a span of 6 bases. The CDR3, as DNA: TGTGCCAGCAGAGGACTCTATAATTCACCCCTCCACTTT. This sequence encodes CASRGLYNSPLHF.

Here the CDR3 DNA reads TGTGCCAGTAGTTCGCTAGCGGGAGCCATCCAAGAGACCCAGTACTTC. It translates to CASSSLAGAIQETQYF. The rearrangement links TRBV19 to TRBJ2-5; 10 bases are shared with TRBD2. Germline assignment: CDR1 LNHDA and CDR2 SQIVND (reference sequence). The junction had 7 bases not matched to a gene; V was cut back by 5 bases and J by 1 base. This CDR3 has 16 amino acids. Full variable domain (remainder filled in from reference TRBV19 and TRBJ2-5): DGGITQSPKYLFRKEGQNVTLSCEQNLNHDAMYWYRQDPGQGLRLIYYSQIVNDFQKGDIAEGYSVSREKKESFPLTVTSAQKNPTAFYLCASSSLAGAIQETQYFGPGTRLLVL.

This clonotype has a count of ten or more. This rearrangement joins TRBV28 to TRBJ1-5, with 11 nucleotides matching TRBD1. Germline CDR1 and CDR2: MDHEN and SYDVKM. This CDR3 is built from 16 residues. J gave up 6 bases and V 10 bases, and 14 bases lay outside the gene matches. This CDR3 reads CATHKRDRGAFQPQHF. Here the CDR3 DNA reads TGTGCCACCCATAAAAGGGACAGGGGGGCCTTTCAGCCCCAGCATTTT.

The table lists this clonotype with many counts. Here the CDR3 DNA reads TGCGCCAGCAGCTTGGACAGCGAGGCTTCTAACTATGGCTACACCTTC. This codes for CASSLDSEASNYGYTF. This chain joins TRBV5-1 and TRBJ1-2; D gene unclear. V dropped 0 bases and J dropped 0 bases, with 12 bases sitting between them. The CDR3 is 16 amino acids. From germline, CDR1 is SGHRS and CDR2 YFSETQ.

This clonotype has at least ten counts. CDR3 sequence: CSARGGLGQGRTEAFF. The CDR3 DNA reads TGCAGTGCTAGAGGAGGGTTGGGGCAGGGGCGCACTGAAGCTTTCTTT. V gene TRBV20-1 combines with J gene TRBJ1-1, with a tentative D call TRBD1 (6 bases). The CDR3 has 16 residues. Germline values: CDR1 DFQATT, CDR2 SNEGSKA (reference sequence). The ends were cut back, 1 base at V and 4 bases at J, with 19 bases in the middle.

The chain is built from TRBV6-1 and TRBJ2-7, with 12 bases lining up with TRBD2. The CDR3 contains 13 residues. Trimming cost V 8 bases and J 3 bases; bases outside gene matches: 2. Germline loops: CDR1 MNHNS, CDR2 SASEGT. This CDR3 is CASETSGSYEQYF. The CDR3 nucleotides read TGTGCCAGCGAGACTAGCGGGAGCTACGAGCAGTACTTC.

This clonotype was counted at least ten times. CDR3 protein: CASLRTALNTEAFF. The CDR3 coding sequence is TGTGCCAGCCTAAGGACAGCCCTGAACACTGAAGCTTTCTTT. The chain uses TRBV27 and TRBJ1-1, with a weak D call TRBD1 (6 bases). Trimming left V 8 bases short and J 0 bases short, with 13 bases between. The CDR3 runs 14 residues. Germline CDR1 MNHEY, CDR2 SMNVEV (reference sequence).